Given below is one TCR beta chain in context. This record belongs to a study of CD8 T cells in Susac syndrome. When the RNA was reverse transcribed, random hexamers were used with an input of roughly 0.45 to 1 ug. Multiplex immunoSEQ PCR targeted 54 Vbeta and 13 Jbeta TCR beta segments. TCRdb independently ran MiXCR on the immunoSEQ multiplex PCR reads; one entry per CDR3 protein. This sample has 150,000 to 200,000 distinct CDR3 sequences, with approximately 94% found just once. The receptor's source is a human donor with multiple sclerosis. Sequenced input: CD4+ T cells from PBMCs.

The CDR3 bases are TGTGCCAGCAGCCAACCGTCGCTAGCGGGAGGGCCGCAGACCCAGTACTTC. It specifies CASSQPSLAGGPQTQYF. This chain connects TRBV4-2 to TRBJ2-5, with 12 bases aligning to TRBD2. Trimming at V came to 2 bases and at J to 6 bases, leaving 10 bases not matched to a gene. The CDR3 sequence is 17 residues long. Germline V lookup: CDR1 LGHNA, CDR2 YNFKEQ.